A single sample gave rise to the 32 T cell receptor beta chains below, sequenced in a study of cytomegalovirus exposure and HLA in healthy donors. In the PCR, 60 Vbeta and 13 Jbeta primers were used. TCRdb's table, derived via immunoSEQ multiplex PCR, lists solely in-frame clones and lacks some. The sample consists of around 150,000 clones, around 70% of them appearing once. The sample taken for sequencing was PBMCs. These receptors all stem from a man between 18 and 35 years old in good health and CMV-seropositive.

V and J are TRBV19 and TRBJ1-5; tentative D call: TRBD1 (5 bases). In germline, CDR1 is LNHDA, CDR2 SQIVND (reference sequence). Trimming stripped 6 bases from V and 0 bases from J, with 18 bases between. The CDR3 consists of 17 residues. CDR3 DNA: TGTGCCAGTAGCCGCGACAGTTACCTCTATAGCAATCAGCCCCAGCATTTT. It translates to CASSRDSYLYSNQPQHF. Supplemented by reference TRBV19 and TRBJ1-5, the full variable domain reads DGGITQSPKYLFRKEGQNVTLSCEQNLNHDAMYWYRQDPGQGLRLIYYSQIVNDFQKGDIAEGYSVSREKKESFPLTVTSAQKNPTAFYLCASSRDSYLYSNQPQHFGDGTRLSIL.

The chain recombines TRBV29-1 with TRBJ1-1; maybe TRBD1 (5 bases). Germline CDR1 is SQVTM and CDR2 is ANQGSEA. CDR3 size: 15 residues. V gave up 3 bases and J gave up 6 bases, with 20 bases separating them. CDR3 DNA: TGCAGCGTTGAGGATCAAGAGCGGGGACGCCCTGAAGCTTTCTTT. Translated: CSVEDQERGRPEAFF.

The V call is TRBV6-5, the J call TRBJ1-2, with no clear D. Trimming took 6 bases from V and 7 from J, leaving 9 bases between them. Germline V gives CDR1 MNHEY, CDR2 SVGAGI. This CDR3 is 11 amino acids long. CDR3 nucleotides: TGTGCCAGCAGCTCGAGGAGTGGCTACACCTTC. This encodes CASSSRSGYTF.

Only a few counts were recorded for this clone. This chain joins TRBV28 and TRBJ1-3; 7 nucleotides line up with TRBD1. Trimming cost V 2 bases and J 4 bases; bases outside gene matches: 5. Germline V gives CDR1 MDHEN, CDR2 SYDVKM. This CDR3 spans 15 amino acids. CDR3 sequence: CASSLATGYGNTIYF. The DNA for the CDR3 is TGTGCCAGCAGTTTAGCGACAGGGTACGGAAACACCATATATTTT.

This clone was observed a handful of times. The chain uses TRBV7-9 and TRBJ1-2, with TRBD1 identical over 9 bases. V shed 4 bases, J shed 3 bases, and the junction held 6 bases outside the gene matches. Germline-derived CDR1 and CDR2 are SEHNR and FQNEAQ (reference sequence). The length of the CDR3 is 15 residues. DNA of the CDR3: TGTGCCAGCAGCTCGAACAGGGGGCAGGACTATGGCTACACCTTC. Its translation: CASSSNRGQDYGYTF.

V and J are TRBV18 and TRBJ2-4; D is possibly TRBD2 (5 bases). Germline V CDR1 and CDR2: KGHSH, LQKENI. Trimming removed 2 bases at V and 1 base at J, with 9 bases between. The CDR3 covers 15 residues. CDR3 bases: TGTGCCAGCTCACCAAATACGGGGGCCAAAAACATTCAGTACTTC. Amino acids: CASSPNTGAKNIQYF.

The rearrangement uses TRBV30 and TRBJ1-1, with a tentative D call TRBD1 (6 bases). This CDR3 has 10 amino acids. Germline CDR1 is GTSNPN and CDR2 is SVGIG (reference sequence). Trimming removed 5 bases from V and 11 bases from J, with 12 bases in between. In DNA form, the CDR3 reads TGTGCCTGGGAGACTACAGGGGCTTTCTTT. It codes for CAWETTGAFF.

This clone was seen a handful of times. The chain's CDR3 is CASSLGYLAGDTQYF. The CDR3 DNA sequence: TGTGCCAGCAGTTTGGGCTACCTCGCGGGAGATACGCAGTATTTT. This chain links TRBV27 with TRBJ2-3; D is perhaps TRBD2 (5 bases). The CDR3 sequence is 15 residues long. Germline lookup yields CDR1 MNHEY and CDR2 SMNVEV (reference sequence). Between the trimmed V and J ends, which lost 3 bases and 5 bases, there was a span of 15 bases.

V gene TRBV14 combines with J gene TRBJ2-3, with a possible D match to TRBD1 (6 bases). CDR1 and CDR2 from the germline V gene are SGHDN and FVKESK. V lost 7 bases to trimming and J lost 2 bases, with 10 bases between them. This CDR3 is 13 amino acids long. The CDR3 region has the DNA TGTGCCAGCACCAGGGACATCACAGATACGCAGTATTTT. It specifies CASTRDITDTQYF.

This rearrangement joins TRBV2 to TRBJ2-2, with TRBD2 matching over 12 bases. Germline values: CDR1 SNHLY, CDR2 FYNNEI. J gave up 6 bases and V 7 bases, and 15 bases lay outside the gene matches. The CDR3 runs 18 residues. CDR3 nucleotides: TGTGCCAGCAATCTGGGGACTAGCGGGCAAGTCATGGCCGGGGAGCTGTTTTTT. Amino acid sequence: CASNLGTSGQVMAGELFF.

The chain combines TRBV4-2 with TRBJ2-3; TRBD1 might be the D (6 bases). With 4 bases removed from V and 4 bases from J, the gap between germline ends came to 18 bases. CDR1 is LGHNA, CDR2 YNFKEQ, per germline. The CDR3 length is 16 residues. CDR3 sequence: CASSLGTLSKADTQYF. For the CDR3, the DNA is TGTGCCAGCAGCCTGGGGACATTGTCGAAGGCAGATACGCAGTATTTT.

The V call is TRBV5-4, the J call TRBJ2-4; no firm D call. V dropped 0 bases and J dropped 2 bases, with 9 bases sitting between them. CDR3 length: 15 residues. Germline V gives CDR1 SGHNT, CDR2 YYREEE (reference sequence). The CDR3 DNA reads TGTGCCAGCAGCTTGGACCGAGCCCCCAAAAACATTCAGTACTTC. Protein sequence: CASSLDRAPKNIQYF.

J is TRBJ2-4 and V is TRBV6-6, with 7 bases identical to TRBD1. The CDR3 is made up of 15 amino acids. Trimming at V came to 7 bases and at J to 4 bases, leaving 10 bases not matched to a gene. Looked up from germline, CDR1 is MNHNY and CDR2 is SVGAGI (reference sequence). This chain's CDR3 is CASNDARQGKNIQYF. The CDR3 DNA reads TGTGCCAGCAACGACGCTCGACAGGGAAAAAACATTCAGTACTTC.

This clone was seen many times. J is TRBJ2-7 and V is TRBV5-8; TRBD2 aligns across 10 bases. CDR1 and CDR2 (germline): SGHTS, YDEGEE. This CDR3 is 15 amino acids long. Trimming removed 2 bases from V and 4 bases from J; junction bases left unmatched: 6. In DNA, the CDR3 is TGTGCCAGCAGCTTCGGGGCTAGCGGGGGTTACGAGCAGTACGTC. This sequence encodes CASSFGASGGYEQYV.

The V gene is TRBV7-9, the J gene TRBJ2-5; TRBD2 is a possible D gene (5 bases). There are 16 residues in the CDR3. V gave up 1 base and J gave up 2 bases, with 14 bases separating them. CDR1 and CDR2 (germline): SEHNR, FQNEAQ (reference sequence). Here the CDR3 reads CASSLVEFGLQETQYF. DNA of the CDR3: TGTGCCAGCAGCTTAGTGGAGTTTGGACTTCAAGAGACCCAGTACTTC.

This CDR3 reads CASSLDRESIEAFF. CDR3 in DNA: TGTGCCAGCAGCTTGGATCGGGAGAGTATTGAAGCTTTCTTT. The chain uses TRBV5-6 and TRBJ1-1; D is uncertain. CDR3 length equals 14 residues. Germline V gives CDR1 SGHDT, CDR2 YYEEEE. V was cut by 0 bases and J by 7 bases, with 13 bases left in between.

J is TRBJ2-5 and V is TRBV30; a possible D gene is TRBD2 (6 bases). V lost 4 bases and J 2 bases, leaving 14 bases between the germline ends. Per germline, CDR1 GTSNPN and CDR2 SVGIG (reference sequence). This CDR3 region has 14 residues. CDR3 protein: CAWTTRREQETQYF. In DNA, the CDR3 is TGTGCCTGGACCACTAGGAGGGAGCAAGAGACCCAGTACTTC.

V is TRBV2 and J is TRBJ2-7; the match to TRBD2 covers 7 bases. V shed 5 bases and J 3 bases; nucleotides not matched to a gene: 4. The CDR3 sequence is 13 residues long. CDR1 and CDR2 (germline): SNHLY, FYNNEI. The CDR3 sequence: CASSLIAGYEQYV. The DNA for the CDR3 is TGTGCCAGCAGTTTAATAGCGGGCTACGAGCAGTACGTC.

This chain links TRBV5-1 with TRBJ1-1; 7 bases line up with TRBD1. V lost 4 bases, J lost 5 bases, and 8 bases stayed unmatched. CDR1 is SGHRS and CDR2 is YFSETQ in the germline V gene. The CDR3 totals 14 residues. In nucleotides, the CDR3 is TGCGCCAGCAGCCTGACAGGGCAGGGGACTGAAGCTTTCTTT. Amino acids: CASSLTGQGTEAFF.

V gene TRBV30 combines with J gene TRBJ1-1; D may be TRBD1 (6 bases). V lost 7 bases, J lost 1 base, and 13 bases lay in between. The CDR3 is 13 residues long. The V gene's germline CDR1 is GTSNPN and CDR2 SVGIG (reference sequence). CDR3 in amino acids: CALERGGNTEAFF. CDR3 nucleotides: TGTGCCTTAGAGAGAGGGGGGAACACTGAAGCTTTCTTT.

The CDR3 region has the DNA TGTGCCAGTAGTTTACCGGGACAGGGTGTGGGAGCTTTCTTT. Its protein product is CASSLPGQGVGAFF. This chain joins TRBV19 and TRBJ1-1; 9 positions agree with TRBD1. The CDR3 totals 14 residues. With V trimmed by 5 bases and J by 10 bases, 11 bases remained unmatched. Germline lookup yields CDR1 LNHDA and CDR2 SQIVND (reference sequence).

The chain is built from TRBV2 and TRBJ2-3; 12 bases map to TRBD1. Germline-derived CDR1 and CDR2 are SNHLY and FYNNEI. The ends lost 6 bases at V and 3 bases at J; junction bases unmatched: 10. CDR3 length equals 17 residues. The CDR3 sequence: CASSPGTGGGRTDTQYF. The CDR3 nucleotides read TGTGCCAGCAGCCCCGGGACAGGGGGCGGGAGGACAGATACGCAGTATTTT.

The chain links TRBV4-2 to TRBJ2-1, with TRBD2 matching 14 bases. In germline, CDR1 is LGHNA, CDR2 YNFKEQ. The CDR3 is 17 residues long. The junction had 5 bases not matched to a gene; V was cut back by 5 bases and J by 2 bases. DNA for the CDR3: TGTGCCAGCAGCTCCCGGACTAGCGGGAGGCCCTACAATGAGCAGTTCTTC. Amino acid sequence: CASSSRTSGRPYNEQFF.

The chain employs TRBV9 and TRBJ2-5; 14 positions match TRBD2. The CDR3 has 16 residues. With 4 bases clipped from V and 4 bases from J, the junction kept 6 bases outside the gene matches. The germline V gene has CDR1 SGDLS and CDR2 YYNGEE. Written as DNA, the CDR3 is TGTGCCAGCAGCCCCGGGACTAGCGGGGGTGGAGAGACCCAGTACTTC. As protein: CASSPGTSGGGETQYF.

This chain joins TRBV29-1 and TRBJ1-5; D gene uncertain. Germline CDR1 SQVTM, CDR2 ANQGSEA. This CDR3 region has 12 residues. Trimming took off 4 bases at V and 5 bases at J, with 9 bases between the two ends. In nucleotides, the CDR3 is TGCAGCGTTGGAGAGCTAGATCAGCCCCAGCATTTT. Residues: CSVGELDQPQHF.

The V and J genes are TRBV7-2 and TRBJ1-2; D is perhaps TRBD1 (6 bases). The CDR3 sequence is 13 residues long. V was cut by 5 bases and J by 4 bases, with 11 bases left in between. Germline V gene data show CDR1 as SGHTA and CDR2 as FQGNSA. This CDR3 is CASSTQGSYGYTF. The CDR3 bases are TGTGCCAGCAGCACCCAGGGGAGCTATGGCTACACCTTC.

The chain is built from TRBV6-1 and TRBJ2-3, with 11 bases matching TRBD2. The CDR3 runs 14 residues. Germline assignment: CDR1 MNHNS and CDR2 SASEGT. V lost 5 bases, J lost 6 bases, and 4 bases stayed unmatched. The CDR3 protein is CASSLSSGGDTQYF. The CDR3 bases are TGTGCCAGCAGTCTTTCTAGCGGGGGGGATACGCAGTATTTT.

V and J are TRBV30 and TRBJ2-1, with D possibly TRBD1 on 6 matching bases. Germline V gene sequence: CDR1 GTSNPN, CDR2 SVGIG (reference sequence). Trimming left V 1 base short and J 9 bases short, with 19 bases between. The CDR3 contains 15 residues. CDR3 sequence (DNA): TGTGCCTGGAGTGATGGGGGCGGGCCTCTACTTGAGCAGTTCTTC. This gives the protein CAWSDGGGPLLEQFF.

J is TRBJ1-2 and V is TRBV5-4, with D perhaps TRBD1 (6 bases). Germline CDR1 and CDR2: SGHNT and YYREEE (reference sequence). With 4 bases removed from V and 6 bases from J, the gap between germline ends came to 10 bases. The CDR3 is 12 residues long. In DNA, the CDR3 is TGTGCCAGCAGCACAGGGTCCGATGGCTACACCTTC. It encodes CASSTGSDGYTF.

This clone was seen only once. The gene calls are TRBV6-6 and TRBJ2-7; D might be TRBD1 (5 bases). The CDR3 consists of 13 residues. The germline V gene encodes CDR1 MNHNY and CDR2 SVGAGI (reference sequence). V gave up 6 bases and J gave up 9 bases, with 18 bases separating them. CDR3 in DNA: TGTGCCAGCAGCCGGACATCCGTCCTGCCGCAGTACGTC. It is translated as CASSRTSVLPQYV.

The chain combines TRBV4-1 with TRBJ1-6; 7 nucleotides align to TRBD1. The CDR3 is 15 amino acids. The V gene end was trimmed by 0 bases and the J gene end by 6 bases; junction bases not matched to a gene: 2. Germline-derived CDR1 and CDR2 are MGHRA and YSYEKL. The CDR3 nucleotides are TGCGCCAGCAGCCAAGAAACAGGGGCTAATTCACCCCTCCACTTT. It yields the protein CASSQETGANSPLHF.

V is TRBV11-2 and J is TRBJ2-7, with 7 bases fitting TRBD1. The CDR3 runs to 15 residues. V was clipped by 4 bases and J by 1 base; unmatched bases: 7. Germline V gene sequence: CDR1 SGHAT, CDR2 FQNNGV. The CDR3 nucleotides read TGTGCCAGCAGCTCCCAGGGGACAGTTTCCTACGAGCAGTACGTC. Protein: CASSSQGTVSYEQYV.